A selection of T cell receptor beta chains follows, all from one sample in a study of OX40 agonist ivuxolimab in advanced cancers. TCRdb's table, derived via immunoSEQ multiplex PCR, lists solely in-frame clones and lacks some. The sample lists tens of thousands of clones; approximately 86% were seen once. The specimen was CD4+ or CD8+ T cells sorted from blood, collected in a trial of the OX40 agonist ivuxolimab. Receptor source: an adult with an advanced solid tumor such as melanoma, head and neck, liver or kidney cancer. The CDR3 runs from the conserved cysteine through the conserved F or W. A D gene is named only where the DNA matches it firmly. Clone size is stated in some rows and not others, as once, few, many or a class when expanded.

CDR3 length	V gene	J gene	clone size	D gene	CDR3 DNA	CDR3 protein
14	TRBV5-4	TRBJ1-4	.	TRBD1	TGTGCCAGCAGCTATGACAGGGGGAATGAAAAACTGTTTTTT	CASSYDRGNEKLFF
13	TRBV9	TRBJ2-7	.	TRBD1	TGTGCCAGCAGCGCAGGGGGAACCTACGAGCAGTACTTC	CASSAGGTYEQYF
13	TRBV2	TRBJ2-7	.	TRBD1	TGTGCCAGCATACCCGACAGGGGCTACGAGCAGTACTTC	CASIPDRGYEQYF
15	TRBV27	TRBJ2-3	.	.	TGTGCCAGCAGCCTAAGGACAGAAAGCACAGATACGCAGTATTTT	CASSLRTESTDTQYF
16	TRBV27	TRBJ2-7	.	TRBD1	TGTGCCAGCAGTCTCGTGGGGGGTCCGGGACAGGTTGGGCAGTACTTC	CASSLVGGPGQVGQYF
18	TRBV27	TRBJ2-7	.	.	TGTGCCAGCAGTTTATTAAAGGCAAGGGGGTCCCTCGCTTACGAGCAGTACTTC	CASSLLKARGSLAYEQYF
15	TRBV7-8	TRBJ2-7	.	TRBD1	TGTGCCAGCAGCCCCGGACAGGGCCCTTCCTACGAGCAGTACTTC	CASSPGQGPSYEQYF
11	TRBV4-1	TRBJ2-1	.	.	TGCGCCAGCAGCCTAGTGGGGGAGCAGTTCTTC	CASSLVGEQFF
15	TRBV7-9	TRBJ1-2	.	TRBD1	TGTGCCAGCAGCTTAGTCGGGACAGAGGGCTATGGCTACACCTTC	CASSLVGTEGYGYTF
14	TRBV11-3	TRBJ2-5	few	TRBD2	TGTGCCAGCAGCCCCAGGACTAGTCCCAAGACCCAGTACTTC	CASSPRTSPKTQYF
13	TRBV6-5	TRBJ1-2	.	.	TGTGCCAGCAGTTACCCGGGGGGCGGTGGCTACACCTTC	CASSYPGGGGYTF